The TCR beta chain under discussion was sequenced for a study of cytomegalovirus exposure and HLA in healthy donors. Overall study results and limits: In presence/absence analyses, roughly uniform sequencing depth across donors was assumed. The classifier reportedly diagnosed cytomegalovirus status with high specificity and sensitivity.

Regarding this clone: Its matching antigen is unknown.

The PCR ran on 60 Vbeta and 13 Jbeta primers. Produced via immunoSEQ multiplex PCR; TCRdb's table is partial and in-frame only. The table lists approximately 95,000 clones, under 90% of them singletons, with about 4.4% in the top ten. Trimming removed 3 bases from V and 7 bases from J; junction bases left unmatched: 7. There are 16 residues in the CDR3. The germline gives CDR1 MNHNS, CDR2 SASEGT. The chain is built from TRBV6-1 and TRBJ2-1, with 12 nucleotides matching TRBD2. This sequence was found in a woman aged 65 to 85 in good health and CMV-seropositive. Input material: PBMCs. CDR3 in DNA: TGTGCCAGCAGTGACCCTAGCGGGAGGGCCTGGAATGAGCAGTTCTTC. Its translation: CASSDPSGRAWNEQFF.